Listed below are T cell receptor beta chains from one sample, sequenced in a study of OX40 agonist ivuxolimab in advanced cancers. The method was immunoSEQ multiplex PCR; TCRdb's version includes in-frame clones alone and lacks a portion of them. The sample has about 80,000 clones; approximately 90% are singletons. Sequencing was performed on CD4+ or CD8+ T cells sorted from blood, taken in a trial of the OX40 agonist ivuxolimab. The receptor set was obtained from an adult with an advanced solid tumor such as melanoma, head and neck, liver or kidney cancer. CDR3s include the opening cysteine and the closing phenylalanine or tryptophan. D genes are given only for firm matches. A clone size is listed for some rows: how often the clone was seen (once, few, many), or a class if it is expanded.

d_gene,j_gene,v_gene,abundance,CDR3nt,CDR3aa
NA,TRBJ2-4,TRBV29-1,NA,TGCAGCGACCGAGAAGGGGAGGACATTCAGTACTTC,CSDREGEDIQYF
TRBD1,TRBJ1-2,TRBV29-1,NA,TGCAGCGTGGTTTGGCAGACAGGGAACGGCTACACCTTC,CSVVWQTGNGYTF
TRBD1,TRBJ1-1,TRBV30,medium-sized,TGTGCCTGGAGTCCGGGACAGGGGAGGACTGAAGCTTTCTTT,CAWSPGQGRTEAFF
TRBD1,TRBJ1-1,TRBV7-9,once,TGTGCCAGCAGCCCTGACAGGGAGATGAGTAACACTGAAGCTTTCTTT,CASSPDREMSNTEAFF
TRBD1,TRBJ1-2,TRBV20-1,NA,TGCAGTGCCTATGACAGGGGGCCCACCTTC,CSAYDRGPTF
NA,TRBJ2-2,TRBV7-8,NA,TGTGCCAGCAGCTTAACCGAGGGGGGCCTACCGGGCGGGGAGCTGTTTTTT,CASSLTEGGLPGGELFF
NA,TRBJ2-5,TRBV9,NA,TGTGCCAGCAGCGGCCCCGTCGACCCAGAAGAGACCCAGTACTTC,CASSGPVDPEETQYF
NA,TRBJ1-2,TRBV13,few,TGTGCCAGCAGCTTAGGCCTTGGCAAGGGCTACACCTTC,CASSLGLGKGYTF
NA,TRBJ2-7,TRBV27,once,TGTGCCAGCAGTTTAGGAGGGGGGGCCATCTACGAGCAGTACTTC,CASSLGGGAIYEQYF
NA,TRBJ2-3,TRBV2,NA,TGTGCCAGCAGTTACGGCACAGATACGCAGTATTTT,CASSYGTDTQYF
TRBD2,TRBJ2-3,TRBV10-1,NA,TGCGCCAGCAGTGAGTGGCGGACTAGCGGGTCCGATACGCAGTATTTT,CASSEWRTSGSDTQYF
NA,TRBJ1-3,TRBV5-1,NA,TGCGCCAGCAGCTTGGCCGGGGGAGCCGGAAACACCATATATTTT,CASSLAGGAGNTIYF
NA,TRBJ2-1,TRBV6-4,NA,TGTGCCAGCAGTGAGGGGAATGAGCAGTTCTTC,CASSEGNEQFF
NA,TRBJ1-1,TRBV7-9,NA,TGTGCCAGCAGCTCCTCGGACCGAGGGGTGAACACTGAAGCTTTCTTT,CASSSSDRGVNTEAFF
NA,TRBJ2-5,TRBV5-6,NA,TGTGCCAGCAGCTTGTCCCTAGAAGAGACCCAGTACTTC,CASSLSLEETQYF
NA,TRBJ2-3,TRBV10-3,once,TGTGCCATCAGTGAGTCGCGGGGCACAGATACGCAGTATTTT,CAISESRGTDTQYF
TRBD1,TRBJ1-2,TRBV10-2,NA,TGCGCCACCATGACAGGGAAATTGGAAGCTAACTATGGCTACACCTTC,CATMTGKLEANYGYTF
NA,TRBJ2-7,TRBV9,NA,TGTGCCAGCAGCGGGGGATTCCTATCCTACGAGCAGTACTTC,CASSGGFLSYEQYF
TRBD1,TRBJ1-6,TRBV11-2,NA,TGTGCCAGCAGCTTAAATGGGGGGGACAGTTCACCCCTCCACTTT,CASSLNGGDSSPLHF
NA,TRBJ2-2,TRBV10-1,NA,TGCGCCAGCAGTGAGTCCAGGGTGCCCGGGGAGCTGTTTTTT,CASSESRVPGELFF
NA,TRBJ2-3,TRBV6-4,NA,TGTGCCAGCAGTGACTCGCTGGGGACTGGGGCGGATACGCAGTATTTT,CASSDSLGTGADTQYF
NA,TRBJ2-1,TRBV6-4,NA,TGTGCCAGCAGTCTTGTGTCTATAGGCCATGAGCAGTTCTTC,CASSLVSIGHEQFF
NA,TRBJ2-7,TRBV11-2,once,TGTGCCAGCAGCTTGGGAGGCCGAGACTACGAGCAGTACTTC,CASSLGGRDYEQYF
TRBD1,TRBJ1-6,TRBV19,NA,TGTGCCAGAGACAGGGAGCGCCACAATAATTCACCCCTCCACTTT,CARDRERHNNSPLHF
TRBD2,TRBJ2-3,TRBV7-6,NA,TGTGCCAGCAGCTTAGACACCCGACTAGCCGGCACAGATACGCAGTATTTT,CASSLDTRLAGTDTQYF
TRBD1,TRBJ1-1,TRBV7-2,NA,TGTGCCAGCAGCTCTCGGGACAGGGAGTTCGTGGCTTTCTTT,CASSSRDREFVAFF
NA,TRBJ2-7,TRBV2,NA,TGTGCCAGCAGTGAAGGTTTTAGGGGGTCCTACGAGCAGTACTTC,CASSEGFRGSYEQYF
TRBD1,TRBJ1-2,TRBV6-1,NA,TGTGCCAGCAGTGCGGGACAGAGGAGCTATGGCTACACCTTC,CASSAGQRSYGYTF
TRBD1,TRBJ1-1,TRBV2,NA,TGTGCCAGCAGCGTGACTCGAGGGGGCGGCACTGAAGCTTTCTTT,CASSVTRGGGTEAFF
TRBD1,TRBJ2-5,TRBV27,NA,TGTGCCAGCAGTAGGACCGGGACAGGGGGCGCCGAGACCCAGTACTTC,CASSRTGTGGAETQYF
TRBD1,TRBJ2-3,TRBV6-5,few,TGTGCCAGCAGTTACGGGACAGGGGGCGCAGATACGCAGTATTTT,CASSYGTGGADTQYF
NA,TRBJ2-3,TRBV4-1,once,TGCGCCAGCAGCCAAGATCGACGAGCAACAGATACGCAGTATTTT,CASSQDRRATDTQYF
NA,TRBJ2-1,TRBV23-1,NA,TGCGCCAGCAGTCAATCGCGGGAGACGCAGGGGGCCAACAATGAGCAGTTCTTC,CASSQSRETQGANNEQFF
NA,TRBJ2-1,TRBV27,few,TGTGCCAGCAGAACAGGGGGGGGCGAAGGGGACAATGAGCAGTTCTTC,CASRTGGGEGDNEQFF
TRBD1,TRBJ2-7,TRBV27,NA,TGTGCCAGCAGTTTAGCAGGACAGGGGGCCGACGAGCAGTACTTC,CASSLAGQGADEQYF
TRBD1,TRBJ2-3,TRBV27,once,TGTGCCAGCAGTCTCACCCGACAGGGCACCCGCGATACGCAGTATTTT,CASSLTRQGTRDTQYF
NA,TRBJ2-1,TRBV5-6,NA,TGTGCCAGCAGCCTCGGTCCTACATACTACAATGAGCAGTTCTTC,CASSLGPTYYNEQFF
NA,TRBJ2-3,TRBV9,NA,TGTGCCAGCAGCGTCGGGGGTACAGATACGCAGTATTTT,CASSVGGTDTQYF
NA,TRBJ2-3,TRBV7-5,NA,TGTGTCAGAAGCTTAAGTGGGCAGTCCACTCAGGATACGCAGTATTTT,CVRSLSGQSTQDTQYF